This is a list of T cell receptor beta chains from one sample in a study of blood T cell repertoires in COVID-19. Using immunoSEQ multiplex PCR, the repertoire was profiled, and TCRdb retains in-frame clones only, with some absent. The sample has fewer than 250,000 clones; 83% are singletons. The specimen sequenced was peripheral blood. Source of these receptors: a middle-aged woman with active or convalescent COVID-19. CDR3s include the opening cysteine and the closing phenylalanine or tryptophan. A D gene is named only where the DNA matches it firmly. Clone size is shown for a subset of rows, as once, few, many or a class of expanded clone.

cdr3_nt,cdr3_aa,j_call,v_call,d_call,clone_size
TGTGCCAGCAGTTCCCGGACAGGGCTGACTGAAGCTTTCTTT,CASSSRTGLTEAFF,TRBJ1-1,TRBV27,TRBD1,NA
TGCAGCGTTGAAGGATGGGGAGGGTCCAGGGAGCAGTTCTTC,CSVEGWGGSREQFF,TRBJ2-1,TRBV29-1,TRBD2,once
TGCGCCAGCAGCTTGGCCCAGGGTGTAGATACGCAGTATTTT,CASSLAQGVDTQYF,TRBJ2-3,TRBV5-1,NA,NA
TGTGCCAGCAGCTTCAGCGGGGTGACGCAGTATTTT,CASSFSGVTQYF,TRBJ2-3,TRBV7-2,TRBD2,NA
TGTGCCAGCAGTACCCAAGTGGGGGGGCAGCCCCAGCATTTT,CASSTQVGGQPQHF,TRBJ1-5,TRBV28,NA,NA
TGTGCCAGTACTCCTCGGACAGGGGCGGAGGATACGCAGTATTTT,CASTPRTGAEDTQYF,TRBJ2-3,TRBV19,TRBD1,NA
TGTGCCAGCAGCTTGGGGACAGGGCGGGACTATGGCTACACCTTC,CASSLGTGRDYGYTF,TRBJ1-2,TRBV7-8,TRBD1,NA
TGTGCCAGCAGCCCAGGCCCGGATAACTATGGCTACACCTTC,CASSPGPDNYGYTF,TRBJ1-2,TRBV5-8,NA,NA
TGTGCCAGCAGCCCCGGACTAGCGGGGCTCACCGGGGAGCTGTTTTTT,CASSPGLAGLTGELFF,TRBJ2-2,TRBV11-2,TRBD2,NA
TGCAGCGTCCAACAGGGGTCCCACTACGAGCAGTACTTC,CSVQQGSHYEQYF,TRBJ2-7,TRBV29-1,TRBD1,NA
TGTGCCAGCAGCCCCCGGACTAGCTATTCCGAGCAGTACTTC,CASSPRTSYSEQYF,TRBJ2-7,TRBV9,TRBD2,NA
TGCGCCAGCAGCTTGGACGGTTACAGAGGGGGTGGCTACACCTTC,CASSLDGYRGGGYTF,TRBJ1-2,TRBV5-1,NA,NA
TGTGCCACCACCCCACGGGCTGGGGGACAGACCACCGGGGAGCTGTTTTTT,CATTPRAGGQTTGELFF,TRBJ2-2,TRBV15,TRBD1,once
TGTGCTAGCAGCCGCGGGGCTGAAGAGACCCAGTACTTC,CASSRGAEETQYF,TRBJ2-5,TRBV7-7,NA,few
TGTGCCAGCAGCAAAGCCGGGACAGGGGATTTTGGAGATACGCAGTATTTT,CASSKAGTGDFGDTQYF,TRBJ2-3,TRBV21-1,NA,NA
TGTGCCAGCAGAACCGGGGGGGGCGATAATGAAAAACTGTTTTTT,CASRTGGGDNEKLFF,TRBJ1-4,TRBV28,NA,NA
TGTGCCAGTAAGTCTCTAGACGCTAACACTGAAGCTTTCTTT,CASKSLDANTEAFF,TRBJ1-1,TRBV19,NA,NA
TGTGCCAGCTCACAGAAGGGCGGGAGCGAATTCGGAGAGACCCAGTACTTC,CASSQKGGSEFGETQYF,TRBJ2-5,TRBV18,TRBD2,NA
TGTGCCAGCAGTTACCAAACGGGCTATGGCTACACCTTC,CASSYQTGYGYTF,TRBJ1-2,TRBV6-5,NA,once
TGTGCCAGCAGCATACAGGGGGACACTGAAGCTTTCTTT,CASSIQGDTEAFF,TRBJ1-1,TRBV12-3/TRBV12-4,TRBD1,NA
TGTGCCAGCAGCTTACCGGGACAGGCCCGTAGCTCTGGAAACACCATATATTTT,CASSLPGQARSSGNTIYF,TRBJ1-3,TRBV7-2,TRBD1,NA
TGTGCCAGCAGCCCCAGACGGACAGGGGAGTTGAGTGGCTACACCTTC,CASSPRRTGELSGYTF,TRBJ1-2,TRBV7-6,TRBD1,NA
TGTGCCAGCAGTTACTCGAGTAGCGGTTCGGAGACCCAGTACTTC,CASSYSSSGSETQYF,TRBJ2-5,TRBV6-2/TRBV6-3,NA,NA
TGTGCCAGCAACACCGGGCGCGCTAGCGGGCTCGTGGAGACCCAGTACTTC,CASNTGRASGLVETQYF,TRBJ2-5,TRBV7-9,TRBD2,NA
TGTGCCAGCAGTCCAGGGGACAGTTCACCCCTCCACTTT,CASSPGDSSPLHF,TRBJ1-6,TRBV28,TRBD1,NA
TGTGCCAGCAGCTTAGCAGGGTACGACAATGAGCAGTTCTTC,CASSLAGYDNEQFF,TRBJ2-1,TRBV7-3,NA,NA
TGTGCCAGCACCCAGGGTTCTGGGGCCAACGTCCTGACTTTC,CASTQGSGANVLTF,TRBJ2-6,TRBV6-5,NA,NA
TGTGCCAGCAGGTGGACAGGGGGAGCGGTCACTGAAGCTTTCTTT,CASRWTGGAVTEAFF,TRBJ1-1,TRBV6-5,TRBD1,once
TGTGCCAGCAGTTACTCGGACACAACTAATGAAAAACTGTTTTTT,CASSYSDTTNEKLFF,TRBJ1-4,TRBV6-5,NA,NA
TGTGCCAGCAGCTTGCTGAGAGAAAACTATGGCTACACCTTC,CASSLLRENYGYTF,TRBJ1-2,TRBV5-8,NA,NA
TGTGCCACCAGCAGAGATCGAACAATAGATACGCAGTATTTT,CATSRDRTIDTQYF,TRBJ2-3,TRBV15,NA,NA
TGCGCCAGCAGCCAAGATCTGGCCGGCAATCAGCCCCAGCATTTT,CASSQDLAGNQPQHF,TRBJ1-5,TRBV4-3,NA,NA
TGTGCCAGCAGCCAAGATCTCTCGGACAGGCCTCACACTGAAGCTTTCTTT,CASSQDLSDRPHTEAFF,TRBJ1-1,TRBV4-2,TRBD1,NA